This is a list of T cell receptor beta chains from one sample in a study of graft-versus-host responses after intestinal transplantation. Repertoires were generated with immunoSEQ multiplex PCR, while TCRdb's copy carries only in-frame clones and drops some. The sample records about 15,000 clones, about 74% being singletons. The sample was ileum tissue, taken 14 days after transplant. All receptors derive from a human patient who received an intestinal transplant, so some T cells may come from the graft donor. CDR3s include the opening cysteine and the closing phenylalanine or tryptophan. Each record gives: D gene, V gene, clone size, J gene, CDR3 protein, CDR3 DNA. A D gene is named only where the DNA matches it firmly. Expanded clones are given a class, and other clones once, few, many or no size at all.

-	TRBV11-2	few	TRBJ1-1	CASSLLGEVGWAFF	TGTGCCAGCAGCTTGCTAGGGGAGGTTGGGTGGGCTTTCTTT
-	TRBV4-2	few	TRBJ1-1	CASSHPLTEAFF	TGTGCCAGCAGCCACCCTTTGACAGAAGCTTTCTTT
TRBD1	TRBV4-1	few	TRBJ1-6	CASSQVPTGARYEPLHF	TGCGCCAGCAGCCAAGTTCCGACAGGGGCACGTTATGAACCCCTCCACTTT
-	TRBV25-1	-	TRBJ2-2	CASSEPSLGTGELFF	TGTGCCAGCAGTGAACCCAGCCTGGGGACCGGGGAGCTGTTTTTT
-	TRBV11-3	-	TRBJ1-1	CASSLAGAMNTEAFF	TGTGCCAGCAGCTTGGCGGGGGCGATGAACACTGAAGCTTTCTTT
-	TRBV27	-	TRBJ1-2	CASSFVGGKEHGYTF	TGTGCCAGCAGTTTCGTTGGGGGAAAGGAGCATGGCTACACCTTC
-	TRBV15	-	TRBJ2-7	CATSRAGGHEQYF	TGTGCCACCAGCAGAGCAGGGGGGCACGAGCAGTACTTC
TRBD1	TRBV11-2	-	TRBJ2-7	CASSPGQGAYEQYF	TGTGCCAGCAGCCCAGGACAGGGGGCCTACGAGCAGTACTTC
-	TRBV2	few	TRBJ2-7	CASSEAVGAGRYEQYF	TGTGCCAGCAGTGAAGCGGTTGGGGCCGGCCGGTACGAGCAGTACTTC
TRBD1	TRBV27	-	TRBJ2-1	CASSPQGAAYNEQFF	TGTGCCAGCAGCCCCCAGGGGGCGGCCTACAATGAGCAGTTCTTC
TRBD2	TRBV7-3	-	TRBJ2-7	CASSLGETSWSEQYF	TGTGCCAGCAGCTTAGGTGAGACTAGCTGGTCCGAGCAGTACTTC
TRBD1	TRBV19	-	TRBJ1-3	CASGQGTGNTIYF	TGTGCCAGCGGACAGGGAACGGGAAACACCATATATTTT
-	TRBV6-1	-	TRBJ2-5	CASSETETQYF	TGTGCCAGCAGTGAAACAGAGACCCAGTACTTC
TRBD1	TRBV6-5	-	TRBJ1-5	CASSAQGVQPQHF	TGTGCCAGCAGTGCACAGGGGGTTCAGCCCCAGCATTTT
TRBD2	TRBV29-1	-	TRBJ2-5	CSVDGTSGGLYQETQYF	TGCAGCGTTGACGGGACCTCGGGGGGACTGTACCAAGAGACCCAGTACTTC
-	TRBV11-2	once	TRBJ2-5	CASTMLTRDSQYF	TGTGCCAGCACCATGCTTACACGGGACTCCCAGTACTTC